The clone carrying this T cell receptor beta chain was seen at least ten times. The data derive from a study of blood T cells in healthy people across ages. Next came a second PCR, run for about 7 to 12 cycles, which used a sample-barcoded 5' primer along with a J-beta primer mix. TCRdb re-called the 5' RACE reads with MiXCR, one entry per CDR3 protein. The sample has around 1,700,000 distinct CDR3 sequences; 28% are singletons. The CDR3 spans 15 residues. Germline V lookup: CDR1 ENHRY, CDR2 SYGVKD. V shed 4 bases and J shed 4 bases, with 16 bases lying between them. This clonotype originated in a woman in her twenties or thirties in good health. The V and J genes are TRBV10-3 and TRBJ2-5, with D uncertain. The sequencing sample was made of blood. The CDR3 is CAISVISEAPETQYF. DNA of the CDR3: TGTGCCATCAGTGTGATTAGTGAGGCCCCAGAGACCCAGTACTTC.